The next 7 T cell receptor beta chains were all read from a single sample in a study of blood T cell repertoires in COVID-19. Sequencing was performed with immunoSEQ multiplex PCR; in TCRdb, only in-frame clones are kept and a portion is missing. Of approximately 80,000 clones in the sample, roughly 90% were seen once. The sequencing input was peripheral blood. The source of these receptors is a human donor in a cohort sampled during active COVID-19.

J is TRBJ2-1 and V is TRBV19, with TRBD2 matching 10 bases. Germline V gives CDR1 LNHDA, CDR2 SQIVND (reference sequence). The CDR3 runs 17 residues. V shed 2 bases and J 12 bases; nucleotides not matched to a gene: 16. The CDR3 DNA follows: TGTGCCAGTAGTATATTCCCGCGAGGACTAGCGGTTCGAGGGCAGTTCTTC. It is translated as CASSIFPRGLAVRGQFF.

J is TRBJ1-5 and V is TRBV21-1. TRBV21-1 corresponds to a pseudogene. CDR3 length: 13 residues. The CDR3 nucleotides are TGTGCCAGCAGAGGCGGGGGGCCACAGCCCCAGCATTTT. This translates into CASRGGGPQPQHF.

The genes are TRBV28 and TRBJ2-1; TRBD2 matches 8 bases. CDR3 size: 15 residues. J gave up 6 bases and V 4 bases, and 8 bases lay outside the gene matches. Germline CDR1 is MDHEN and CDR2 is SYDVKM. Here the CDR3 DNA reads TGTGCCAGCAGTTCGGGAGGGCCCCCGGTCAATGAGCAGTTCTTC. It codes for CASSSGGPPVNEQFF.

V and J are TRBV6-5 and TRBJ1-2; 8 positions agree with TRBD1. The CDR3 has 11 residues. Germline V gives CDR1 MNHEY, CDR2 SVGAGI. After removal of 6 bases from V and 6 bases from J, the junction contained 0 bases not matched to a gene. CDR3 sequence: CASRDRDGYTF. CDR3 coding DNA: TGTGCCAGCAGGGACAGGGATGGCTACACCTTC.

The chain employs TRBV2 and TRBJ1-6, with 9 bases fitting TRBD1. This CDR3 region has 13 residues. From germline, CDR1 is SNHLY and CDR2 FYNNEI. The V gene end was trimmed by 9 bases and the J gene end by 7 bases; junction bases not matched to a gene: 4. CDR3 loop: CARRTGANSPLHF. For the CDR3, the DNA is TGTGCCAGAAGGACAGGGGCCAATTCACCCCTCCACTTT. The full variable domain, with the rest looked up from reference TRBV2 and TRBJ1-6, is EPEVTQTPSHQVTQMGQEVILRCVPISNHLYFYWYRQILGQKVEFLVSFYNNEISEKSEIFDDQFSVERPDGSNFTLKIRSTKLEDSAMYFCARRTGANSPLHFGNGTRLTVT.

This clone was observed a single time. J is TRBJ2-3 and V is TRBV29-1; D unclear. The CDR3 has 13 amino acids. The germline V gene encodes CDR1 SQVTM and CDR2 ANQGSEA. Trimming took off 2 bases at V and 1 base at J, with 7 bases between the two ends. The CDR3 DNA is TGCAGCGTTGAACGGCAGGGCACAGATACGCAGTATTTT. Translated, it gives CSVERQGTDTQYF.

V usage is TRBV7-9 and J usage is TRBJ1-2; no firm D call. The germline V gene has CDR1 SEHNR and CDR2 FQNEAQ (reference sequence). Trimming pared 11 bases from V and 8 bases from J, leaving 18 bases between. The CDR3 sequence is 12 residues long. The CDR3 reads CAFVGPFGGYTF. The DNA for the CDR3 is TGTGCCTTTGTTGGTCCGTTCGGGGGCTACACCTTC.